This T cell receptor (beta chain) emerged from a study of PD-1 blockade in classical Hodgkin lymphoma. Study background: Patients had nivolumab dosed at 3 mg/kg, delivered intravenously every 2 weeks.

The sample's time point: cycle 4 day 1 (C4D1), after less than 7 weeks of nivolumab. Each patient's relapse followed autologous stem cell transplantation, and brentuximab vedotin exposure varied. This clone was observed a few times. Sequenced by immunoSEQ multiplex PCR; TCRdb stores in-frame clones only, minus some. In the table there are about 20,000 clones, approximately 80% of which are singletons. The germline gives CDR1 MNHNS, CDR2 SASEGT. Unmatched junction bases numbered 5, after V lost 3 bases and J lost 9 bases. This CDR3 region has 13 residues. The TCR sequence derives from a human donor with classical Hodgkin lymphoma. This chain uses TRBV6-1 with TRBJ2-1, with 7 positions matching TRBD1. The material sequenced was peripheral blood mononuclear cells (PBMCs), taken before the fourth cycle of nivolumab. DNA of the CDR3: TGTGCCAGCAGTGAGACACAGGGGATTGAGCAGTTCTTC. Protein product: CASSETQGIEQFF.